This T cell receptor beta chain was identified during a study of PD-L1 blockade in urothelial cancer. Study details: Dosed intravenously at 1,200 mg every 3 weeks, atezolizumab was initiated by patients around 2014. It was at 3 weeks (second dose) and 6 weeks after treatment start that blood was analyzed.

V was pared by 2 bases and J by 1 base, with 0 bases of the junction left unmatched. CDR3 length: 15 residues. The germline gives CDR1 SNHLY, CDR2 FYNNEI. The repertoire was sequenced with immunoSEQ multiplex PCR; TCRdb's copy has only in-frame clones and lacks some. The repertoire has 50,000 or so clones, 70% to 90% of them found once; the top ten carry roughly 1.8%. Time point denoted: peripheral blood 6 weeks after treatment start. Patients suffered from locally advanced or metastatic urothelial carcinoma. The genes are TRBV2 and TRBJ2-2; 8 bases line up with TRBD2. This TCR derives from a man between 50 and 59 years old with urothelial cancer. The starting material was PBMCs, obtained around atezolizumab (anti-PD-L1) treatment. The CDR3: CASSETSGNTGELFF. The CDR3 DNA reads as TGTGCCAGCAGTGAAACTAGCGGGAACACCGGGGAGCTGTTTTTT.